Listed below are T cell receptor beta chains from one sample, sequenced in a study of cytomegalovirus exposure and HLA in healthy donors. Measured with immunoSEQ multiplex PCR; TCRdb has only the in-frame clones, and not every one. The table includes approximately 100,000 clones, around 93% detected once. Sequences were obtained from PBMCs. Every receptor here comes from a woman aged 30 to 39 in good health and CMV-seropositive. Each CDR3 is given with its conserved first and last residue.

j_gene,v_gene,CDR3aa
TRBJ2-1,TRBV9,CASSGQGVYNEQFF
TRBJ1-1,TRBV10-3,CAISEPGTEAFF
TRBJ1-1,TRBV11-2,CASSLSRGNTEAFF
TRBJ2-1,TRBV2,CASTPRRVAGGSNEQFF
TRBJ2-1,TRBV29-1,CSGRLADYNEQFF
TRBJ2-6,TRBV19,CASSITESGANVLTF
TRBJ2-2,TRBV15,CATLGTTHTGELFF
TRBJ2-7,TRBV5-1,CASSLIGQGVTYEQYF
TRBJ2-6,TRBV6-4,CASSPSSGANVLTF
TRBJ1-5,TRBV7-9,CASSLAGQSNQPQHF
TRBJ2-4,TRBV7-9,CASSLGQAGNIQYF
TRBJ2-7,TRBV27,CASSFASGGPNYEQYF
TRBJ2-1,TRBV5-1,CASSLEGGPNNEQFF
TRBJ2-3,TRBV29-1,CSVETPGLAASTDTQYF
TRBJ2-3,TRBV10-1,CASSESGTMKQYF
TRBJ2-2,TRBV5-1,CASSLLGRGNTGELFF
TRBJ2-1,TRBV11-2,CASSLLAGDNEQFF
TRBJ2-1,TRBV7-6,CASSQSGPSYNEQFF
TRBJ2-7,TRBV7-2,CASSLVSGGSIYEQYF
TRBJ1-2,TRBV13,CASSPNRWGQTIYGYTF
TRBJ2-3,TRBV7-2,CASSLAPLATDTQYF
TRBJ2-7,TRBV28,CASSPPMGQGGYEQYF
TRBJ2-2,TRBV7-2,CASSSGGDTGELFF
TRBJ2-5,TRBV28,CASRGQGFETQYF
TRBJ1-2,TRBV9,CASSVGTWYGYTF
TRBJ2-4,TRBV30,CAWSGGRAIAKNIQYF
TRBJ2-3,TRBV9,CASSVGAGSTDTQYF
TRBJ1-5,TRBV30,CAWSGGRDQPQHF
TRBJ2-5,TRBV1,CTSSQGGLAGTPYQETQYF
TRBJ2-7,TRBV28,CASSFRRSSYEQYF
TRBJ2-2,TRBV19,CASSAANGGTGELFF
TRBJ2-7,TRBV4-3,CASSQDVRQGGYLAYEQYF
TRBJ2-2,TRBV5-8,CASRPPGQRTGELFF
TRBJ2-1,TRBV5-5,CASSFLAGALNEQFF
TRBJ2-7,TRBV13,CASSQGLEFRYEQYF
TRBJ1-4,TRBV28,CASSSWRRPSNPVEKLFF
TRBJ2-7,TRBV19,CASSGIGGSGEQYF
TRBJ2-5,TRBV27,CASSLLREVEETQYF
TRBJ1-2,TRBV4-3,CASSQTGTGYGYTF
TRBJ2-5,TRBV11-2,CASSLLGGRSETQYF
TRBJ1-1,TRBV19,CASSIGGLLSNTEAFF
TRBJ2-2,TRBV12-1,CASSPPTSGRNTGELFF
TRBJ1-3,TRBV4-1,CASSQESSSGNTIYF
TRBJ2-7,TRBV11-2,CASSVDRGSTYEQYF
TRBJ1-2,TRBV27,CASSLLGQGNGYTF
TRBJ2-2,TRBV9,CASSVTGVRELFF
TRBJ2-1,TRBV28,CASRPGQGINEQFF
TRBJ2-1,TRBV19,CASSAEGLYNEQFF
TRBJ2-2,TRBV4-3,CASSRDIAGGPNTGELFF
TRBJ2-7,TRBV4-3,CASSPGTRTGAYEQYF
TRBJ2-7,TRBV6-1,CASSEASPGLAVTYEQYF
TRBJ1-5,TRBV6-1,CASTRQIANNQPQHF
TRBJ2-5,TRBV19,CASSRQGAGETQYF
TRBJ2-7,TRBV28,CASRQDSYEQYF
TRBJ2-7,TRBV6-1,CASSDRQGNSYEQYF
TRBJ2-6,TRBV30,CAWSVPRGGGQGLSGANVLTF
TRBJ2-1,TRBV19,CASTTLAGRYNEQFF
TRBJ2-1,TRBV19,CASSIELAGGAAEQFF
TRBJ2-1,TRBV4-1,CALPSPGYYNEQFF